Below, 5 T cell receptor beta chains from the same sample are listed, as sequenced in a study of blood T cells in healthy people across ages. Next came a second PCR, run for roughly 6 to 11 cycles, which used a sample-barcoded 5' primer along with a J-beta primer mix. TCRdb reprocessed the 5' RACE reads via MiXCR and lists one record per CDR3 protein. The sample shows 1.5 million to 2 million distinct CDR3 sequences, around 36% of them seen only once. Sequences were obtained from blood. These receptor sequences come from a woman aged 30 to 39 in good health.

This clonotype was found many times. The chain is built from TRBV29-1 and TRBJ2-5; possibly TRBD2 for D (5 bases). The CDR3 loop spans 14 amino acids. V lost 6 bases, J lost 4 bases, and 18 bases lay in between. CDR1 is SQVTM, CDR2 ANQGSEA, per germline. The chain's CDR3 is CSVRGGLRVETQYF. The CDR3 DNA is TGCAGCGTCCGAGGCGGACTCCGGGTAGAGACCCAGTACTTC.

The chain links TRBV14 to TRBJ1-4, with D possibly matching TRBD1 (6 bases). The CDR3 covers 15 residues. Trimming stripped 4 bases from V and 6 bases from J, with 15 bases between. Germline V CDR1 and CDR2: SGHDN, FVKESK. The CDR3, as DNA: TGTGCCAGCAGCCTGACGCCCGGGGGGCATGAAAAACTGTTTTTT. Translated: CASSLTPGGHEKLFF.

The table lists this clonotype with a few counts. The V call is TRBV20-1, the J call TRBJ2-1; 7 bases line up with TRBD2. V was pared by 5 bases and J by 4 bases, with 8 bases of the junction left unmatched. CDR1 is DFQATT, CDR2 SNEGSKA, per germline (reference sequence). The CDR3 has 14 amino acids. CDR3 amino acids: CSAVGTTLYNEQFF. In DNA, the CDR3 is TGCAGTGCTGTCGGGACTACCCTGTACAATGAGCAGTTCTTC.

This clonotype was seen more than once but under ten times. The junction departs from germline at one end; a sequencing error may be responsible. The V and J genes are TRBV5-1 and TRBJ2-3; 8 bases line up with TRBD2. CDR1 is SGHRS and CDR2 is YFSETQ in the germline V gene. The CDR3 contains 15 residues. The CDR3 DNA follows: TGCGCCAGCACCTTGGCGGGGGGAAAGGGAGATACGCAGTATTTT. Its protein product is CASTLAGGKGDTQYF.

This chain joins TRBV10-3 and TRBJ2-1; 9 bases agree with TRBD2. V gave up 7 bases and J gave up 1 base; unmatched junction bases: 2. CDR1 and CDR2 (germline): ENHRY, SYGVKD. The CDR3 extends over 14 amino acids. The CDR3 protein is CAITSGVSYNEQFF. CDR3 DNA: TGTGCCATCACTAGCGGGGTATCCTACAATGAGCAGTTCTTC.